This TCR beta chain was captured by sequencing in a study of cytomegalovirus exposure and HLA in healthy donors. The PCR had 60 Vbeta and 13 Jbeta primers. This table comes from immunoSEQ multiplex PCR, and its TCRdb copy is limited to in-frame clones, with some not included. The top ten clones hold about 9.1% of a sample with 160,000 or so clones, roughly 79% of them seen once. V was pared by 8 bases and J by 4 bases, with 12 bases of the junction left unmatched. Germline V gives CDR1 SNHLY, CDR2 FYNNEI. The CDR3 extends over 16 amino acids. This chain links TRBV2 with TRBJ2-1; 9 bases align to TRBD1. The clonotype originates from a man between 18 and 35 years old in good health and CMV-seropositive. Source material: PBMCs. DNA of the CDR3: TGTGCCAGCCGCGGTGGGGTAGGACAGGGGTACAATGAGCAGTTCTTC. This gives the protein CASRGGVGQGYNEQFF.